This T cell receptor beta chain appears in the sequencing data of a study of blood T cell repertoires in COVID-19. Study-level background: Sample material is recorded as cDNA or gDNA derived from T cells, B-cell-depleted T cells, or PBMCs.

Using immunoSEQ multiplex PCR, the repertoire was profiled, and TCRdb retains in-frame clones only, with some absent. The data contain about 260,000 clones, roughly 87% of them singletons. Germline V lookup: CDR1 MNHEY, CDR2 SMNVEV (reference sequence). V lost 8 bases, J lost 4 bases, and 8 bases lay in between. This CDR3 comprises 12 residues. This clone was seen just once. Sequencing was done on a sample of peripheral blood. The chain links TRBV27 to TRBJ1-4, with D perhaps TRBD1 (5 bases). The receptor's source is a human donor in a cohort sampled during active COVID-19. The CDR3 DNA reads TGTGCCAGCCAGGGAAATAATGAAAAACTGTTTTTT. This translates into CASQGNNEKLFF.